This is a list of T cell receptor beta chains from one sample in a study of cytomegalovirus exposure and HLA in healthy donors. TCRdb's copy holds only in-frame clones and misses some; the assay was immunoSEQ multiplex PCR. The sample consists of fewer than 150,000 clones, 82% of them appearing once. Material: PBMCs. The receptor set was obtained from a young woman in good health and CMV-seronegative. The CDR3 runs from the conserved cysteine through the conserved F or W.

V gene: TRBV7-9
J gene: TRBJ2-3
CDR3 protein: CASSPRTSGRKDTQYF

V gene: TRBV6-1
J gene: TRBJ1-5
CDR3 protein: CASSDFGAFNQPQHF

V gene: TRBV4-2
J gene: TRBJ2-2
CDR3 protein: CASSPEPASGGPGSRSGELFF

V gene: TRBV7-2
J gene: TRBJ1-2
CDR3 protein: CASNEGQHYGYTF

V gene: TRBV4-2
J gene: TRBJ2-1
CDR3 protein: CASSQVKRLAEYNEQFF

V gene: TRBV6-5
J gene: TRBJ1-3
CDR3 protein: CASSYSTSRSGNTIYF

V gene: TRBV6-6
J gene: TRBJ2-7
CDR3 protein: CASSGGLGTLEQYF

V gene: TRBV7-9
J gene: TRBJ1-2
CDR3 protein: CASSFLQYGYTF

V gene: TRBV30
J gene: TRBJ1-1
CDR3 protein: CAWSGTGYTEAFF

V gene: TRBV6-1
J gene: TRBJ1-5
CDR3 protein: CASSEGLLRGNQPQHF

V gene: TRBV4-2
J gene: TRBJ1-1
CDR3 protein: CASSPGQVNTEAFF

V gene: TRBV6-6
J gene: TRBJ1-1
CDR3 protein: CASSYLDSRNTEAFF

V gene: TRBV20-1
J gene: TRBJ1-4
CDR3 protein: CSAGRGRELFF

V gene: TRBV25-1
J gene: TRBJ1-2
CDR3 protein: CASSELGEDYGYTF

V gene: TRBV29-1
J gene: TRBJ1-4
CDR3 protein: CSVVTAQGPEEGLFF

V gene: TRBV28
J gene: TRBJ2-7
CDR3 protein: CASSLATSGSYEQYF

V gene: TRBV28
J gene: TRBJ1-6
CDR3 protein: CASSLQGPRRAPLHF

V gene: TRBV6-1
J gene: TRBJ1-3
CDR3 protein: CASSGTASGNTIYF

V gene: TRBV5-8
J gene: TRBJ1-5
CDR3 protein: CASNLQGTQPQHF

V gene: TRBV5-1
J gene: TRBJ2-2
CDR3 protein: CASSLWDSGIGELFF

V gene: TRBV15
J gene: TRBJ2-5
CDR3 protein: CATSRPNSQETQYF

V gene: TRBV6-1
J gene: TRBJ1-3
CDR3 protein: CASGPGDTIYF

V gene: TRBV5-1
J gene: TRBJ2-4
CDR3 protein: CASSLGRDSQKGAKNIQYF

V gene: TRBV19
J gene: TRBJ2-3
CDR3 protein: CATRTGPRTDTQYF

V gene: TRBV11-3
J gene: TRBJ1-1
CDR3 protein: CASSQTIVNTEAFF

V gene: TRBV7-6
J gene: TRBJ1-1
CDR3 protein: CASSLELSGEAFF

V gene: TRBV5-1
J gene: TRBJ1-2
CDR3 protein: CASSLAEPANYGYTF

V gene: TRBV30
J gene: TRBJ1-1
CDR3 protein: CAWSVPGMTEAFF

V gene: TRBV11-2
J gene: TRBJ2-3
CDR3 protein: CASSLLFQGADTQYF

V gene: TRBV29-1
J gene: TRBJ1-5
CDR3 protein: CSAQGASNQPQHF

V gene: TRBV11-3
J gene: TRBJ2-1
CDR3 protein: CASSFTVDDEQFF

V gene: TRBV7-7
J gene: TRBJ2-2
CDR3 protein: CASSLEASGRALGGELFF

V gene: TRBV7-2
J gene: TRBJ2-7
CDR3 protein: CASSLGTGFYEQYF

V gene: TRBV28
J gene: TRBJ1-1
CDR3 protein: CASSSTGGLNTEDFF

V gene: TRBV14
J gene: TRBJ2-1
CDR3 protein: CASSPSTSGSNNEQFF

V gene: TRBV7-2
J gene: TRBJ1-3
CDR3 protein: CASSLMGQGGNTIYF

V gene: TRBV2
J gene: TRBJ2-5
CDR3 protein: CASMPTSQETQYF

V gene: TRBV19
J gene: TRBJ2-1
CDR3 protein: CASSMGTGGEQFF

V gene: TRBV29-1
J gene: TRBJ2-3
CDR3 protein: CSVDMARDTQYF

V gene: TRBV5-4
J gene: TRBJ2-1
CDR3 protein: CASSLELAGDNEQFF

V gene: TRBV18
J gene: TRBJ2-5
CDR3 protein: CASSPLPREEETQYF

V gene: TRBV7-9
J gene: TRBJ1-3
CDR3 protein: CASTGSSGNTIYF

V gene: TRBV5-4
J gene: TRBJ1-1
CDR3 protein: CASSAQGARVTEAFF

V gene: TRBV7-2
J gene: TRBJ1-5
CDR3 protein: CASRRTGDQPQHF

V gene: TRBV29-1
J gene: TRBJ2-1
CDR3 protein: CSVENGIRDNEQFF

V gene: TRBV2
J gene: TRBJ2-1
CDR3 protein: CASSPIRSGRARNEQFF

V gene: TRBV2
J gene: TRBJ2-1
CDR3 protein: CASSVASSYNEQFF

V gene: TRBV28
J gene: TRBJ2-3
CDR3 protein: CASSFGLAESTDTQYF

V gene: TRBV6-1
J gene: TRBJ2-7
CDR3 protein: CASSEGEMGDLGLYEQYF

V gene: TRBV6-4
J gene: TRBJ2-4
CDR3 protein: CASSDGPSNIQYF

V gene: TRBV7-9
J gene: TRBJ2-7
CDR3 protein: CASSGTGYEQYF

V gene: TRBV5-5
J gene: TRBJ1-1
CDR3 protein: CASSLGQANTEAFF